Below, 3 T cell receptor beta chains from the same sample are listed, as sequenced in a study of shared clonotypes between healthy human individuals. TCRdb keeps only in-frame clones here, not all; method: immunoSEQ multiplex PCR. The data show under 1,900,000 clones, approximately 98.5% seen once. Sequences were obtained from naive CD4+ T cells sorted from blood. The subset was: CD45RA+ positively selected. These receptor sequences come from a man younger than 40 in good health.

The chain has TRBV15 and TRBJ1-5; no reliable D call. The CDR3 sequence is 12 residues long. Germline-derived CDR1 and CDR2 are LNHNV and YYDKDF (reference sequence). Deletions cut 0 bases from V and 10 bases from J, with 7 bases between. CDR3 DNA: TGTGCCACCAGCAGAGATAGTTCCCCCCAGCATTTT. It specifies CATSRDSSPQHF.

As regards this clone: The germline gene is not matched at one end of the junction; a read error may be the cause. The chain uses TRBV11-2 and TRBJ2-2; D possibly corresponds to TRBD2 (5 bases). Germline lookup yields CDR1 SGHAT and CDR2 FQNNGV. This CDR3 comprises 13 residues. CDR3 nucleotides: TGTGCCAGCAGCCCCATGGTCTCCGGGAAGCTGTTTTTT. Translation gives CASSPMVSGKLFF.

The chain recombines TRBV7-2 with TRBJ1-2; tentatively, D is TRBD1 (5 bases). Germline-derived CDR1 and CDR2 are SGHTA and FQGNSA. Trimming removed 3 bases from V and 9 bases from J, with 17 bases in between. The CDR3 runs to 14 residues. CDR3 coding DNA: TGTGCCAGCAGCTTGGCCCAGGGTGCGGGGCGCTACACCTTC. Encoded protein: CASSLAQGAGRYTF.